This TCR beta chain was identified during a study of T-cell memory formation after mild COVID-19. Study-wide background: Clustering of TCRs was largely donor specific. Broader study findings: Contracting clones, day 15 to 85, had balanced CD4/CD8, and later expanders favored CD4+. Second-wave clones with a day 37 peak had unconfirmed SARS-CoV-2 specificity.

A remark on this clonotype: Antigen: not known.

TCRalpha and TCRbeta libraries used 5'RACE with constant-segment primers and UMIs. MiXCR, run by TCRdb on the 5' RACE reads, gives a single entry per CDR3 protein. Found here are nearly 110,000 distinct CDR3 sequences, approximately 15% of them singletons; the top ten hold 35% to 50%. J was trimmed by 2 bases and V by 6 bases; bases with no gene match: 5. The CDR3 is 15 residues long. Per germline, CDR1 LNHDA and CDR2 SQIVND (reference sequence). The receptor was derived from a man aged 18 to 29 who had mild COVID-19 (a few samples of this study predate the infection). Cell type and time point are not known. The chain carries TRBV19 and TRBJ2-3; 10 nucleotides line up with TRBD2. Sequencing was done on a sample of PBMCs or a T cell subset sorted from them (not recorded which). This CDR3 is CASSLLAGHTDTQYF. The CDR3 DNA sequence: TGTGCCAGTAGCCTACTAGCGGGGCACACAGATACGCAGTATTTT.